This T cell receptor beta chain appears in the sequencing data of a study of shared clonotypes between healthy human individuals. The run depth of the assay was deep. Using immunoSEQ multiplex PCR, the repertoire was profiled, and TCRdb retains in-frame clones only, with some absent. Of about 2.4 million clones listed, more than 90% are singletons. The germline V gene has CDR1 SGHNT and CDR2 YYREEE (reference sequence). The CDR3 extends over 12 amino acids. The germline V and J ends were trimmed by 9 bases and 14 bases, with 21 bases remaining between them. This clone was observed a single time. What it binds is not known. There were only Caucasian adults among the donors, and all lived in Nashville, Tennessee. Study-wide results and limits: Few donors limited the genetic and exposure-history diversity represented. The sharing of about 5.3% of naive CD4 clonotypes was seen across a few donors.

The V and J genes are TRBV5-4 and TRBJ2-4; TRBD1 is a possible D gene (5 bases). The sequence came from a man younger than 35 in good health. The material sequenced was naive CD4+ T cells sorted from blood. Subset described: CD45RA+ positively selected. CDR3 in DNA: TGTGCCACCAGACAGCGCCTAGGGGCAGAGTACTTC. It codes for CATRQRLGAEYF.